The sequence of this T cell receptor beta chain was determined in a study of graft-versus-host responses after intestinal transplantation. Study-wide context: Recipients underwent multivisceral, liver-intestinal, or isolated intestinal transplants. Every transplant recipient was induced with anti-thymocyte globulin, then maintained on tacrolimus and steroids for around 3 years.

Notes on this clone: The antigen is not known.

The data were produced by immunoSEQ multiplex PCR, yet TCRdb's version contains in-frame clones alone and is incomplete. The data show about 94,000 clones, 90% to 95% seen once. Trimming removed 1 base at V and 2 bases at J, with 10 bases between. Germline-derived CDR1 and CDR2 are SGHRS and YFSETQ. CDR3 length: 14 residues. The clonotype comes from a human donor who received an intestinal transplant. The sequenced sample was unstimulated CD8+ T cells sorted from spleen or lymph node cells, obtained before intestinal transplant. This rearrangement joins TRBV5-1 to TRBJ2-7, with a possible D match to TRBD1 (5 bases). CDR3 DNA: TGCGCCAGCAGCTTGCAAGGGGATACCTACGAGCAGTACTTC. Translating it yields CASSLQGDTYEQYF.